What follows are 10 T cell receptor beta chains derived from one specimen sequenced in a study of blood T cell repertoires in COVID-19. Generated by immunoSEQ multiplex PCR, the TCRdb table keeps only in-frame clones and is missing some. The profile shows approximately 270,000 clones, about 90% of them singletons. The material sequenced was peripheral blood. The receptors were gathered from a man aged 80 or over with acute or convalescent COVID-19.

The genes are TRBV19 and TRBJ1-3, with D possibly matching TRBD1 (6 bases). Germline V lookup: CDR1 LNHDA, CDR2 SQIVND (reference sequence). CDR3 length: 14 amino acids. V was cut by 7 bases and J by 1 base, with 11 bases left in between. DNA of the CDR3: TGTGCCAGTACCTGGGACAAATCTGGAAACACCATATATTTT. Translating gives CASTWDKSGNTIYF.

The genes are TRBV10-3 and TRBJ2-7; D is unresolved. Germline V gene data show CDR1 as ENHRY and CDR2 as SYGVKD. CDR3 length equals 12 residues. Trimming shortened V by 2 bases and J by 6 bases, and 8 bases separated the two germline ends. The CDR3 region is CAISEVAVEQYF. CDR3 coding DNA: TGTGCCATCAGTGAGGTGGCAGTCGAGCAGTACTTC.

The chain is built from TRBV5-1 and TRBJ1-1; no firm D call. The CDR3 has 12 residues. V was clipped by 4 bases and J by 4 bases, with 8 bases between them. The germline gives CDR1 SGHRS, CDR2 YFSETQ. CDR3 in amino acids: CASSQFSTEAFF. DNA for the CDR3: TGCGCCAGCAGCCAATTCAGCACTGAAGCTTTCTTT.

V usage is TRBV29-1 and J usage is TRBJ2-3, with a weak D call TRBD2 (6 bases). This CDR3 is 12 amino acids long. V lost 6 bases to trimming and J lost 1 base, with 8 bases between them. In germline, CDR1 is SQVTM, CDR2 ANQGSEA. CDR3 sequence reads: CSVASGTDTQYF. The CDR3 bases are TGCAGCGTCGCTAGCGGCACAGATACGCAGTATTTT.

This chain links TRBV15 with TRBJ2-7; tentative D call: TRBD2 (5 bases). This CDR3 spans 13 amino acids. The germline V gene encodes CDR1 LNHNV and CDR2 YYDKDF (reference sequence). Trimming removed 1 base from V and 1 base from J, with 5 bases in between. The CDR3 reads CATSRGESYEQYF. CDR3 DNA: TGTGCCACCAGCAGAGGGGAGTCCTACGAGCAGTACTTC.

V is TRBV5-1 and J is TRBJ1-1; 9 bases line up with TRBD1. The CDR3 is 16 residues long. V lost 5 bases and J lost 8; bases outside the gene matches: 16. Germline CDR1 SGHRS, CDR2 YFSETQ. CDR3 protein: CASSADPDRGNQEAFF. CDR3 bases: TGCGCCAGCAGTGCCGACCCGGACAGGGGAAATCAGGAAGCTTTCTTT.

The V gene is TRBV2, the J gene TRBJ2-7; TRBD1 matches 8 bases. Germline V lookup: CDR1 SNHLY, CDR2 FYNNEI. The ends lost 7 bases at V and 5 bases at J; junction bases unmatched: 13. This CDR3 has 15 amino acids. CDR3 coding DNA: TGTGCCAGCAAACTTCCGGACAGGGACTTCGACGAGCAGTACTTC. Translation gives CASKLPDRDFDEQYF.

The V gene is TRBV28, the J gene TRBJ1-5; tentative D call: TRBD1 (6 bases). The CDR3 is 13 amino acids. Trimming took off 8 bases at V and 5 bases at J, with 13 bases between the two ends. CDR1 and CDR2 from the germline V gene are MDHEN and SYDVKM. As DNA, the CDR3 is TGTGCCAGCTGGGAGGGGGTGGATCAGCCCCAGCATTTT. This translates into CASWEGVDQPQHF.

V gene TRBV18 combines with J gene TRBJ1-6, with D possibly TRBD1 on 6 matching bases. The CDR3 is 13 amino acids. Trimming cost V 6 bases and J 7 bases, with 10 bases left between them. The germline CDR1 and CDR2 sequences are KGHSH and LQKENI. The CDR3 bases are TGTGCCAGCTCGGACACAGGGAATTCACCCCTCCACTTT. It yields the protein CASSDTGNSPLHF.

The V and J genes are TRBV10-3 and TRBJ2-3; 7 bases agree with TRBD2. J gave up 1 base and V 10 bases, and 5 bases lay outside the gene matches. The CDR3 is 13 residues long. Germline V CDR1 and CDR2: ENHRY, SYGVKD. This CDR3 reads CATSGRGTDTQYF. The DNA of the CDR3 is TGTGCCACCTCTGGGAGGGGCACAGATACGCAGTATTTT.